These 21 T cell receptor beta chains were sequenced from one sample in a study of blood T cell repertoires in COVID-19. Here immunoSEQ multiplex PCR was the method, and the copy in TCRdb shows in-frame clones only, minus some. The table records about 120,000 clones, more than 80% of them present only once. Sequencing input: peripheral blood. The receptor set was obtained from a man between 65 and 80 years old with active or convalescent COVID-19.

CDR3 sequence: CASSQSSVLNNQPQHF. DNA of the CDR3: TGTGCCAGCAGCCAATCCAGTGTGCTTAACAATCAGCCCCAGCATTTT. The gene calls are TRBV4-2 and TRBJ1-5; no clear D. This CDR3 spans 16 amino acids. Germline V gene sequence: CDR1 LGHNA, CDR2 YNFKEQ. With 2 bases removed from V and 3 bases from J, the gap between germline ends came to 14 bases.

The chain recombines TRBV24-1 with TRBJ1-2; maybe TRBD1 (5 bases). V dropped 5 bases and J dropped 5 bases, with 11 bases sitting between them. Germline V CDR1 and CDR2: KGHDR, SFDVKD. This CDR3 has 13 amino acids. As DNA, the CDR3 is TGTGCCACCAGTGCGCAGGGAGGGTATGGCTACACCTTC. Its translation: CATSAQGGYGYTF.

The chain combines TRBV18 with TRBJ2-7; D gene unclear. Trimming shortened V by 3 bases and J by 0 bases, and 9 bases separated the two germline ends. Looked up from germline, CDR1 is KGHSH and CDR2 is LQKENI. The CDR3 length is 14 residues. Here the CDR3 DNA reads TGTGCCAGCTCACCGAGACTGAACTCCTACGAGCAGTACTTC. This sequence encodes CASSPRLNSYEQYF.

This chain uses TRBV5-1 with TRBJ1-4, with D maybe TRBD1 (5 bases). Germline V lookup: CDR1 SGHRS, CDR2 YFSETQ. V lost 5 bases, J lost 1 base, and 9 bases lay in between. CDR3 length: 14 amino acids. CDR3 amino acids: CASSGGETNEKLFF. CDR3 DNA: TGCGCCAGCAGTGGAGGGGAAACTAATGAAAAACTGTTTTTT. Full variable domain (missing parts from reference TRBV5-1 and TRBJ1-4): KAGVTQTPRYLIKTRGQQVTLSCSPISGHRSVSWYQQTPGQGLQFLFEYFSETQRNKGNFPGRFSGRQFSNSRSEMNVSTLELGDSALYLCASSGGETNEKLFFGSGTQLSVL.

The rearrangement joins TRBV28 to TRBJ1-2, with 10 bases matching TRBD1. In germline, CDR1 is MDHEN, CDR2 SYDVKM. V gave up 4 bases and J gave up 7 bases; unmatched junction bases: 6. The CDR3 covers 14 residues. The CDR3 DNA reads TGTGCCAGCAGTTCGACAGGGGGCTACGCTGGCTACACCTTC. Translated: CASSSTGGYAGYTF.

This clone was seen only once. The CDR3 sequence is CASSAIFLTGGVPGYTF. The CDR3 nucleotides read TGTGCCAGCAGTGCCATCTTTCTTACAGGGGGAGTGCCTGGCTACACCTTC. The chain has TRBV6-1 and TRBJ1-2; TRBD1 matches at 8 bases. V lost 4 bases, J lost 7 bases, and 17 bases stayed unmatched. Germline V gene sequence: CDR1 MNHNS, CDR2 SASEGT. The CDR3 loop spans 17 amino acids.

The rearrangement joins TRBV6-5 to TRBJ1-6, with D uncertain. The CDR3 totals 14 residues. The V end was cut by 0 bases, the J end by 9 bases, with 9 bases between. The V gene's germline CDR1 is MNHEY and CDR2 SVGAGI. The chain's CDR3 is CASSYSAGASPLHF. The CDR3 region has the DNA TGTGCCAGCAGTTACTCGGCTGGAGCTTCACCCCTCCACTTT.

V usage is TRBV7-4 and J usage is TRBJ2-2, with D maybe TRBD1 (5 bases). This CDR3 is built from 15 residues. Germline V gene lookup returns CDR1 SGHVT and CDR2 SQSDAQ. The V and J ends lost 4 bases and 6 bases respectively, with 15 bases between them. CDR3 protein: CASSCRPGAAGELFF. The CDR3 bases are TGTGCCAGCAGCTGCAGACCTGGGGCCGCCGGGGAGCTGTTTTTT.

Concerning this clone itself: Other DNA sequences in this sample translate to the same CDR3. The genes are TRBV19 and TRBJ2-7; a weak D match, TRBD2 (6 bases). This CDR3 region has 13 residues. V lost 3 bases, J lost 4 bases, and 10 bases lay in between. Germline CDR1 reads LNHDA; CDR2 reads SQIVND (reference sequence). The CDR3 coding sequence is TGTGCCAGTAGTATGGGCCGGGGGTACGAGCAGTACTTC. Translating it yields CASSMGRGYEQYF.

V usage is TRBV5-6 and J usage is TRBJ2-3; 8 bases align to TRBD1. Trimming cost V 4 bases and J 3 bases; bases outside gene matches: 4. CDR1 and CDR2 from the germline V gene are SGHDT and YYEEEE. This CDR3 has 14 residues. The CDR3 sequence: CASSQGARTDTQYF. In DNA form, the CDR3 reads TGTGCCAGCAGCCAGGGGGCGCGAACAGATACGCAGTATTTT.

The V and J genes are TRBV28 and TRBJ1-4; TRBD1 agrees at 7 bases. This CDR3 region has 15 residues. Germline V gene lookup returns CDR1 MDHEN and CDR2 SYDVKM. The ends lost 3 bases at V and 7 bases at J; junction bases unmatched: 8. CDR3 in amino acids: CASSLYRGGGEKLFF. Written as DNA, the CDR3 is TGTGCCAGCAGTTTGTACAGGGGTGGGGGTGAAAAACTGTTTTTT.

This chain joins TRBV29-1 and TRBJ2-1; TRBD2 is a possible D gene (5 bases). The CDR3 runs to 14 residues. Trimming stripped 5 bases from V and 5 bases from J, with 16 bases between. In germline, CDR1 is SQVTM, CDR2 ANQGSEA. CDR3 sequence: CSVWSPGINNEQFF. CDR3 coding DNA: TGCAGCGTTTGGTCTCCCGGGATCAACAATGAGCAGTTCTTC.

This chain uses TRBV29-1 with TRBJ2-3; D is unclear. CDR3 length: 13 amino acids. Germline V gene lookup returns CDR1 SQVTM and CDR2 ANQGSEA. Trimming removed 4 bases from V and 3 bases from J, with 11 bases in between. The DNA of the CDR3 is TGCAGCGTTGGCTACAGTGGAACAGATACGCAGTATTTT. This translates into CSVGYSGTDTQYF.

The CDR3 sequence: CASSAARVDTQYF. CDR3 DNA sequence: TGTGCCAGCAGCGCAGCCCGGGTAGATACGCAGTATTTT. The chain links TRBV3-1 (or the pseudogene TRBV3-2) to TRBJ2-3, with D unclear. The CDR3 loop spans 13 amino acids. Trimming stripped 5 bases from V and 5 bases from J, with 11 bases between. Per the germline V gene, CDR1 is LGHDT and CDR2 is YNNKEL (reference sequence).

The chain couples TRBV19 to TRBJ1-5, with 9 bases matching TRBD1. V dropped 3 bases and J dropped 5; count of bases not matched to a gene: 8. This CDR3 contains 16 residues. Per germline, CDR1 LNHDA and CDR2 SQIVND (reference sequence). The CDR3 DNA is TGTGCCAGTAGTATGGAGACAGGGGGGGGGTATCAGCCCCAGCATTTT. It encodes CASSMETGGGYQPQHF.

CDR3 in DNA: TGCGCCAGCAGCCTCGCGACCGGGACATATGGCTACACCTTC. This sequence encodes CASSLATGTYGYTF. The rearrangement links TRBV4-1 to TRBJ1-2; TRBD1 might be the D (6 bases). The V end was cut by 4 bases, the J end by 5 bases, with 14 bases between. CDR3 size: 14 residues. Per the germline V gene, CDR1 is MGHRA and CDR2 is YSYEKL.

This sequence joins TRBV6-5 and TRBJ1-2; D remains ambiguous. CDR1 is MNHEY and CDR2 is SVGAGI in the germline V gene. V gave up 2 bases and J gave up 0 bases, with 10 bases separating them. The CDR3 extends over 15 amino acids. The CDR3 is CASSYRQTPNYGYTF. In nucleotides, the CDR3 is TGTGCCAGCAGTTACAGGCAGACTCCTAACTATGGCTACACCTTC.

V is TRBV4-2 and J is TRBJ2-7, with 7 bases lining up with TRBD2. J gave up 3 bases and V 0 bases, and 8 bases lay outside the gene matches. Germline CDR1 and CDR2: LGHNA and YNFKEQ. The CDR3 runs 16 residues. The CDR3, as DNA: TGTGCCAGCAGCCAAGAGGGGGGGGGTTCCGGCTACGAGCAGTACTTC. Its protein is CASSQEGGGSGYEQYF.

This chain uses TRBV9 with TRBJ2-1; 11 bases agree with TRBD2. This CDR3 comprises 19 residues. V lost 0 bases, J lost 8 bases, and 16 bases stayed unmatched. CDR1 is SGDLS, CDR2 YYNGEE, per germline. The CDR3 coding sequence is TGTGCCAGCAGCGTAGTTCCGAGGGAGCTAGCGGGAGGTAACTATGAGCAGTTCTTC. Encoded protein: CASSVVPRELAGGNYEQFF.

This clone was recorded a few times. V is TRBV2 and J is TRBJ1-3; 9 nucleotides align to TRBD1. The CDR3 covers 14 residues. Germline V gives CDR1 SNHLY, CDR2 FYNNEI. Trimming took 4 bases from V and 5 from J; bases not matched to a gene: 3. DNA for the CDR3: TGTGCCAGCAGTGCCGGGACAGGGAGAAACACCATATATTTT. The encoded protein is CASSAGTGRNTIYF. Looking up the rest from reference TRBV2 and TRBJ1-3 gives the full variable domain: EPEVTQTPSHQVTQMGQEVILRCVPISNHLYFYWYRQILGQKVEFLVSFYNNEISEKSEIFDDQFSVERPDGSNFTLKIRSTKLEDSAMYFCASSAGTGRNTIYFGEGSWLTVV.

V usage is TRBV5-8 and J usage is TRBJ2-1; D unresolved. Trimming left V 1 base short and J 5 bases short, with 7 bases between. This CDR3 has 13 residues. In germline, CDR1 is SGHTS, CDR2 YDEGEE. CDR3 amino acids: CASSLRQDNEQFF. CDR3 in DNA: TGTGCCAGCAGCTTGAGGCAGGACAATGAGCAGTTCTTC.